This entry lists 20 T cell receptor beta chains sequenced from one sample in a study of response to subunit inactivated influenza vaccine. TCRdb independently ran MiXCR on the RT-PCR reads; one entry per CDR3 protein. The table records over 650,000 distinct CDR3 sequences, roughly 20% of them present only once. Here the sequenced sample was PBMCs from blood, taken more than 4 days after vaccination. The receptors were gathered from a middle-aged man who received an inactivated influenza vaccine.

This clonotype occurred a few times. This chain joins TRBV5-8 and TRBJ2-7, with D unclear. V lost 1 base and J 1 base, leaving 9 bases between the germline ends. This CDR3 comprises 14 residues. Per germline, CDR1 SGHTS and CDR2 YDEGEE. Here the CDR3 reads CASSLIWLSYEQYF. The CDR3 DNA is TGTGCCAGCAGCTTGATCTGGTTATCCTACGAGCAGTACTTC.

V usage is TRBV20-1 and J usage is TRBJ2-6; the D gene is possibly TRBD1 (7 bases). Trimming shortened V by 1 base and J by 1 base, and 11 bases separated the two germline ends. The germline gives CDR1 DFQATT, CDR2 SNEGSKA (reference sequence). CDR3 size: 16 residues. The CDR3 loop reads CSARVQGRSGANVLTF. In nucleotides, the CDR3 is TGCAGTGCTAGAGTACAGGGGAGGTCTGGGGCCAACGTCCTGACTTTC.

This clonotype has a count of ten or more. The CDR3 here is CASKGYTEAFF. The CDR3 nucleotides read TGTGCCAGCAAGGGGTACACTGAAGCTTTCTTT. This chain uses TRBV12-3 or TRBV12-4 with TRBJ1-1; D possibly corresponds to TRBD1 (5 bases). This CDR3 has 11 amino acids. V lost 7 bases and J 3 bases, leaving 6 bases between the germline ends.

This clonotype was observed a few times. V usage is TRBV25-1 and J usage is TRBJ1-4, with D possibly matching TRBD1 (5 bases). The CDR3 is 14 amino acids. Germline assignment: CDR1 MGHDK and CDR2 SYGVNS. The V and J ends lost 5 bases and 4 bases respectively, with 11 bases between them. The CDR3 DNA reads as TGTGCCAGCAGTCCCGCCGGGGGTAATGAAAAACTGTTTTTT. Translated, it gives CASSPAGGNEKLFF.

To note about this clonotype: A much bigger clone sits one base away, suggesting this may be a read error. The CDR3 sequence is CDSSSLGAGELFF. The CDR3 bases are TGTGACAGCAGTTCCCTGGGGGCCGGGGAGCTGTTTTTT. The rearrangement links TRBV12-3 or TRBV12-4 to TRBJ2-2; D may correspond to TRBD1 or TRBD2 (5 bases each). This CDR3 contains 13 residues.

V usage is TRBV28 and J usage is TRBJ2-1; weak D call: TRBD1 (5 bases). The CDR3 contains 14 residues. Trimming left V 6 bases short and J 0 bases short, with 9 bases between. Germline lookup yields CDR1 MDHEN and CDR2 SYDVKM. Written as DNA, the CDR3 is TGTGCCAGCAGATCAGGGTTCTCCTACAATGAGCAGTTCTTC. Its translation: CASRSGFSYNEQFF.

This clonotype has only a few counts. The CDR3 nucleotides read TGCAGTGCTGTAGAGGGACTTAACTCCTACGAGCAGTACTTC. Translating it yields CSAVEGLNSYEQYF. The rearrangement uses TRBV20-1 and TRBJ2-7; D perhaps matches TRBD2 (6 bases). The CDR3 extends over 14 amino acids. Germline CDR1 is DFQATT and CDR2 is SNEGSKA (reference sequence). V lost 5 bases, J lost 0 bases, and 14 bases lay in between.

This clonotype was found a few times. The J gene is TRBJ2-5, the V gene TRBV12-3 or TRBV12-4; tentative D call: TRBD1 (6 bases). Trimming took off 5 bases at V and 5 bases at J, with 15 bases between the two ends. The CDR3 sequence is 14 residues long. The CDR3 nucleotides are TGTGCCAGCAGTATTACAGGGTCTTGGGAGACCCAGTACTTC. It specifies CASSITGSWETQYF.

This clonotype was counted only a few times. The rearrangement links TRBV5-1 to TRBJ2-5, with 9 bases aligning to TRBD1. V dropped 4 bases and J dropped 2; count of bases not matched to a gene: 3. Germline assignment: CDR1 SGHRS and CDR2 YFSETQ. The length of the CDR3 is 14 residues. DNA of the CDR3: TGCGCCAGCAGCGGGACAGGGCAGCAAGAGACCCAGTACTTC. Translated: CASSGTGQQETQYF.

This sequence joins TRBV7-9 and TRBJ2-7; D is unclear. V lost 2 bases, J lost 6 bases, and 8 bases lay in between. The CDR3 is 12 amino acids. CDR1 is SEHNR, CDR2 FQNEAQ, per germline (reference sequence). The CDR3 coding sequence is TGTGCCAGCAGCTTATCGGGTTTCGAGCAGTACTTC. Protein: CASSLSGFEQYF.

This clonotype has only a few counts. The chain has TRBV20-1 and TRBJ1-5; TRBD1 is a possible D gene (6 bases). Germline V lookup: CDR1 DFQATT, CDR2 SNEGSKA (reference sequence). The CDR3 has 17 residues. Trimming stripped 6 bases from V and 2 bases from J, with 23 bases between. The CDR3 nucleotides are TGCAGTGCAATCCGGGACACTCTAGGGTCAGGCAATCAGCCCCAGCATTTT. As protein: CSAIRDTLGSGNQPQHF.

The chain links TRBV12-3 or TRBV12-4 to TRBJ2-1, with 7 bases matching TRBD2. The CDR3 totals 16 residues. With 6 bases clipped from V and 0 bases from J, the junction kept 8 bases outside the gene matches. The CDR3 here is CASSPSGMGSYNEQFF. For the CDR3, the DNA is TGTGCCAGCAGCCCCAGCGGGATGGGCTCCTACAATGAGCAGTTCTTC.

The rearrangement joins TRBV7-6 to TRBJ2-7; a possible D gene is TRBD2 (7 bases). Germline values: CDR1 SGHVS, CDR2 FNYEAQ. The V gene lost 1 base and the J gene lost 6 bases, with 10 bases spanning the gap. There are 13 residues in the CDR3. The CDR3 sequence is CASSLEGGGEQYF. DNA for the CDR3: TGTGCCAGCAGCTTAGAGGGAGGGGGCGAGCAGTACTTC.

This clonotype was found a few times. The chain is built from TRBV7-2 and TRBJ2-1; 9 positions agree with TRBD2. Trimming removed 3 bases from V and 8 bases from J; junction bases left unmatched: 11. Germline CDR1 and CDR2: SGHTA and FQGNSA. The CDR3 spans 16 residues. This CDR3 reads CASSFRWTSDFDEQFF. The CDR3 coding sequence is TGTGCCAGCAGCTTTAGGTGGACTAGCGATTTCGATGAGCAGTTCTTC.

The table lists this clonotype with a few counts. CDR3 sequence (DNA): TGTGCCAGCAGCTCGGACAGGGGGGGGAGGACCCAGTACTTC. Residues: CASSSDRGGRTQYF. The chain carries TRBV6-1 and TRBJ2-5, with 10 bases matching TRBD1. In germline, CDR1 is MNHNS, CDR2 SASEGT. The CDR3 extends over 14 amino acids. The J segment lost 7 bases and the V segment lost 6 bases, leaving 8 bases of the junction unmatched.

The chain carries TRBV29-1 and TRBJ2-5, with D perhaps given as TRBD1 or TRBD2 (6 bases each). The CDR3 loop spans 13 amino acids. V was clipped by 1 base and J by 5 bases, with 11 bases between them. CDR1 and CDR2 from the germline V gene are SQVTM and ANQGSEA. CDR3 loop: CSVEGGAGETQYF. CDR3 DNA sequence: TGCAGCGTTGAAGGGGGGGCAGGGGAGACCCAGTACTTC.

This clonotype has only one observation. The rearrangement joins TRBV13 to TRBJ1-2; maybe TRBD1 (6 bases). Germline lookup yields CDR1 PRHDT and CDR2 FYEKMQ (reference sequence). V was pared by 2 bases and J by 8 bases, with 12 bases between. The length of the CDR3 is 13 residues. The CDR3 spells CASSLWGALGYTF. The CDR3 DNA reads as TGTGCCAGCAGCTTATGGGGGGCGTTAGGCTACACCTTC.

This clonotype was seen a handful of times. The chain combines TRBV7-2 with TRBJ2-3, with unresolved D. V lost 0 bases and J 6 bases, leaving 7 bases between the germline ends. CDR1 is SGHTA and CDR2 is FQGNSA in the germline V gene. The CDR3 runs to 13 residues. The CDR3 loop is CASSLAPRDTQYF. The CDR3 DNA follows: TGTGCCAGCAGCTTAGCGCCCCGGGATACGCAGTATTTT.

CDR3 loop: CASSQDLSGPRVYNEQFF. The CDR3 DNA reads as TGCGCCAGCAGCCAAGATCTTAGCGGCCCCCGGGTCTACAATGAGCAGTTCTTC. V usage is TRBV4-3 and J usage is TRBJ2-1; TRBD2 is a possible D gene (6 bases). The CDR3 is 18 residues long. CDR1 and CDR2 (germline): LGHNA, YSLEER. Trimming removed 0 bases at V and 3 bases at J, with 18 bases between.

The J gene is TRBJ2-5, the V gene TRBV7-2; D is perhaps TRBD1 or TRBD2 (5 bases each). The CDR3 sequence is 15 residues long. Germline V lookup: CDR1 SGHTA, CDR2 FQGNSA. The V and J ends lost 1 base and 1 base respectively, with 10 bases between them. CDR3: CASSLGDAPQETQYF. Written as DNA, the CDR3 is TGTGCCAGCAGCTTAGGGGACGCCCCCCAAGAGACCCAGTACTTC.